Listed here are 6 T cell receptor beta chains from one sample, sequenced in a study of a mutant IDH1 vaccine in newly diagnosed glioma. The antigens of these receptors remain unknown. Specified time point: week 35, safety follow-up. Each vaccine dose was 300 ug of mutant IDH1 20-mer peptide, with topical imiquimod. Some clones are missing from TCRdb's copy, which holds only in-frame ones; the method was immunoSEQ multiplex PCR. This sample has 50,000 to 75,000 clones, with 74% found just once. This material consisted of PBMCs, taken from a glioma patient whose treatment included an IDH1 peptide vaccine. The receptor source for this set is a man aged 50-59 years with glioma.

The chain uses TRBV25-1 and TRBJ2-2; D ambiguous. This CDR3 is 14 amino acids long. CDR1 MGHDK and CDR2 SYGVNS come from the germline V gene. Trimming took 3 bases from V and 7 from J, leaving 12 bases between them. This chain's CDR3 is CASSDPSEIGELFF. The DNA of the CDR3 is TGTGCCAGCAGTGATCCCTCTGAGATCGGGGAGCTGTTTTTT.

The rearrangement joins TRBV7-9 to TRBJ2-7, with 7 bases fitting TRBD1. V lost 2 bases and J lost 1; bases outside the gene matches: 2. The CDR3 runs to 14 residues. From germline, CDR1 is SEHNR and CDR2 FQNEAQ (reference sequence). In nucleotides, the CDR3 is TGTGCCAGCAGCTTAAAGGACAGGTCCTACGAGCAGTACTTC. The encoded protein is CASSLKDRSYEQYF.

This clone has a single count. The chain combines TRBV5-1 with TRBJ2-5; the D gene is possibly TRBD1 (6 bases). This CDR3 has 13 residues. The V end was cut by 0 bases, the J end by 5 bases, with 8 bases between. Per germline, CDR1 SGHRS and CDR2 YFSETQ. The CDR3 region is CASSLGQEETQYF. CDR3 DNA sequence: TGCGCCAGCAGCTTGGGACAGGAGGAGACCCAGTACTTC.

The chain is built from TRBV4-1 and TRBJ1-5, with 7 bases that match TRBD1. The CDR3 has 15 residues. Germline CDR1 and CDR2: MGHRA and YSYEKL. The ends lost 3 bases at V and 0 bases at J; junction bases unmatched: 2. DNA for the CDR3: TGCGCCAGCAGCCACAACAGGGGTAGCAATCAGCCCCAGCATTTT. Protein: CASSHNRGSNQPQHF.

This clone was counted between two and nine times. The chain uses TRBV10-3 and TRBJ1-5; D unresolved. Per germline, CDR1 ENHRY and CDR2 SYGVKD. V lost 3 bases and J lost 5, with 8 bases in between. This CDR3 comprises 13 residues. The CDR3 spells CAISEARDQPQHF. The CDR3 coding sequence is TGTGCCATCAGTGAAGCTAGGGATCAGCCCCAGCATTTT.

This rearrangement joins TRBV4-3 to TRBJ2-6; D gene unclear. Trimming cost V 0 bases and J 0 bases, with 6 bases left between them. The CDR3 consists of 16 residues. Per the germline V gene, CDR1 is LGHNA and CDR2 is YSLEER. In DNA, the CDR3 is TGCGCCAGCAGCCAAGATGTTAGCTCTGGGGCCAACGTCCTGACTTTC. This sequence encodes CASSQDVSSGANVLTF.